These 27 T cell receptor beta chains originate from one sample sequenced in a study of human T cells and chemical hapten exposure. TCRdb processed the RACE reads anew with MiXCR; each CDR3 protein has one entry. The sample lists more than 150,000 distinct CDR3 sequences; roughly 15% were seen once. Specified time point: patch test 1, 2 weeks after DPC sensitization. Treatment noted: therapeutic diphenylcyclopropenone sensitization with weekly scalp DPC. The sequences come from whole blood, collected in connection with sensitization to the hapten diphenylcyclopropenone (DPC). The source is a woman aged 25 to 45 with alopecia areata. Some clones in this sample may be carry-over from other donors' samples.

The rearrangement joins TRBV12-3 or TRBV12-4 to TRBJ2-5; 8 bases agree with TRBD2. V was pared by 3 bases and J by 5 bases, with 5 bases of the junction left unmatched. This CDR3 is 14 amino acids long. The CDR3 reads CASSFRGGLETQYF. The CDR3 nucleotides are TGTGCCAGCAGTTTTCGGGGGGGCCTGGAGACCCAGTACTTC.

This clonotype turned up a few times. V usage is TRBV2 and J usage is TRBJ2-1; D unresolved. V shed 3 bases and J shed 0 bases, with 9 bases lying between them. Germline CDR1 SNHLY, CDR2 FYNNEI. The CDR3 contains 15 residues. The CDR3: CASSEGYLSYNEQFF. CDR3 sequence (DNA): TGTGCCAGCAGTGAGGGCTACCTCTCCTACAATGAGCAGTTCTTC.

This clonotype came up a few times. DNA of the CDR3: TGTGCCAGCAGCTTAGAAAGGGGGCTTGGCTACTACGAGCAGTACTTC. Amino acids: CASSLERGLGYYEQYF. The rearrangement joins TRBV7-9 to TRBJ2-7; 7 bases match TRBD1. There are 16 residues in the CDR3. Looked up from germline, CDR1 is SEHNR and CDR2 is FQNEAQ (reference sequence). With V trimmed by 1 base and J by 3 bases, 9 bases remained unmatched.

This chain links TRBV3-1 with TRBJ2-2; a weak D match, TRBD2 (6 bases). This CDR3 has 14 amino acids. Trimming removed 8 bases at V and 2 bases at J, with 12 bases between. Germline CDR1 and CDR2: LGHDT and YNNKEL (reference sequence). The CDR3, as DNA: TGTGCCAGCGGTAGCGGTATTAACACCGGGGAGCTGTTTTTT. The encoded protein is CASGSGINTGELFF.

This clonotype has just a few counts. Written as DNA, the CDR3 is TGTGCCAGCTCCGATTCCCTTGGGACAGGGAGGACTGAAGCTTTCTTT. Translation gives CASSDSLGTGRTEAFF. The V and J genes are TRBV18 and TRBJ1-1, with 9 bases matching TRBD1. With 6 bases clipped from V and 5 bases from J, the junction kept 13 bases outside the gene matches. The germline gives CDR1 KGHSH, CDR2 LQKENI. The CDR3 spans 16 residues.

Concerning this clonotype itself: A much larger clone differs from this one at a single base, so this may be a read error. V usage is TRBV7-2 and J usage is TRBJ2-3; 7 bases align to TRBD2. The germline gives CDR1 SGHTA, CDR2 FQGNSA. The CDR3 covers 16 residues. The CDR3 sequence is CASSLGGSRATDTQNF. CDR3 nucleotides: TGTGCCAGCAGCTTAGGCGGGAGTAGGGCCACAGATACGCAGAATTTT.

This CDR3 reads CASSLGDLSPLHF. Here the CDR3 DNA reads TGTGCCAGCTCCCTCGGGGACCTCTCACCCCTCCACTTT. The rearrangement joins TRBV12-3 or TRBV12-4 to TRBJ1-6, with a possible D match to TRBD1 (5 bases). Trimming cost V 8 bases and J 10 bases, with 15 bases left between them. The CDR3 is 13 residues long.

This clonotype was observed a handful of times. The chain uses TRBV29-1 and TRBJ2-7, with D possibly being TRBD1 or TRBD2 (5 bases each). The CDR3 is 14 residues long. Trimming stripped 8 bases from V and 6 bases from J, with 23 bases between. Per the germline V gene, CDR1 is SQVTM and CDR2 is ANQGSEA. CDR3 nucleotide sequence: TGCAGCACTATTCGGGACCCCAAAACGGGCGAGCAGTACTTC. Translating it yields CSTIRDPKTGEQYF.

This clonotype was picked up many times. The V call is TRBV6-6, the J call TRBJ2-1; D might be TRBD2 (5 bases). Looked up from germline, CDR1 is MNHNY and CDR2 is SVGAGI (reference sequence). The CDR3 is made up of 14 amino acids. V lost 0 bases to trimming and J lost 3 bases, with 6 bases between them. The chain's CDR3 is CASSYSRVYNEQFF. As DNA, the CDR3 is TGTGCCAGCAGTTACTCGAGGGTCTACAATGAGCAGTTCTTC.

This clonotype was picked up many times. The rearrangement links TRBV4-1 to TRBJ2-2; 10 bases agree with TRBD1. From germline, CDR1 is MGHRA and CDR2 YSYEKL. The CDR3 has 17 residues. The J segment lost 3 bases and the V segment lost 1 base, leaving 5 bases of the junction unmatched. CDR3 sequence reads: CASSQARDRGDTGELFF. Written as DNA, the CDR3 is TGCGCCAGCAGCCAAGCCCGGGACAGGGGAGACACCGGGGAGCTGTTTTTT.

V is TRBV14 and J is TRBJ1-1, with D possibly matching TRBD1 (5 bases). The CDR3 is 14 residues long. Trimming shortened V by 0 bases and J by 5 bases, and 10 bases separated the two germline ends. Germline CDR1 is SGHDN and CDR2 is FVKESK. The CDR3 DNA is TGTGCCAGCAGCCAAGATGGGGGGGGAACTGAAGCTTTCTTT. It encodes CASSQDGGGTEAFF.

This clonotype was observed a handful of times. The genes are TRBV7-9 and TRBJ2-5, with 8 bases that match TRBD1. Germline loops: CDR1 SEHNR, CDR2 FQNEAQ (reference sequence). The CDR3 covers 14 residues. The ends lost 3 bases at V and 4 bases at J; junction bases unmatched: 4. The CDR3 loop is CASSFRDRTETQYF. The DNA for the CDR3 is TGTGCCAGCAGCTTCCGGGACAGGACAGAGACCCAGTACTTC.

This clonotype was recorded at least ten times. This rearrangement joins TRBV6-2 or TRBV6-3 to TRBJ1-6, with D perhaps matching TRBD1 (5 bases). The CDR3 sequence is 18 residues long. Trimming shortened V by 6 bases and J by 0 bases, and 18 bases separated the two germline ends. Germline values: CDR1 MNHEY, CDR2 SVGEGT. The CDR3 nucleotides read TGTGCCAGCAGGACCCAGGGCGCCCTCCTCTCCTATAATTCACCCCTCCACTTT. It codes for CASRTQGALLSYNSPLHF.

This clonotype was counted only a few times. The chain has TRBV30 and TRBJ2-7, with D possibly called TRBD1 or TRBD2 (5 bases each). This CDR3 has 14 amino acids. Germline assignment: CDR1 GTSNPN and CDR2 SVGIG (reference sequence). V lost 2 bases to trimming and J lost 2 bases, with 13 bases between them. CDR3: CAWSLGTVTYEQYF. CDR3 nucleotides: TGTGCCTGGAGTCTCGGGACGGTAACCTACGAGCAGTACTTC.

The chain is built from TRBV29-1 and TRBJ1-1, with 7 bases matching TRBD1. The CDR3 has 13 amino acids. CDR1 SQVTM and CDR2 ANQGSEA come from the germline V gene. J was trimmed by 7 bases and V by 2 bases; bases with no gene match: 7. The CDR3 is CSVEIRGQIEAFF. CDR3 DNA: TGCAGCGTTGAAATAAGGGGGCAGATTGAAGCTTTCTTT.

This chain links TRBV30 with TRBJ2-7; no clear D gene. This CDR3 region has 12 residues. Germline V lookup: CDR1 GTSNPN, CDR2 SVGIG (reference sequence). The V and J ends lost 4 bases and 7 bases respectively, with 14 bases between them. CDR3 region: CAWKPLGNEQYF. The CDR3 region has the DNA TGTGCCTGGAAGCCCCTAGGGAATGAGCAGTACTTC.

The chain uses TRBV6-1 and TRBJ2-7; tentatively, D is TRBD1 (5 bases). The length of the CDR3 is 14 residues. V was cut by 6 bases and J by 2 bases, with 14 bases left in between. The germline V gene encodes CDR1 MNHNS and CDR2 SASEGT. The CDR3 spells CASRLTVDPYEQYF. The DNA for the CDR3 is TGTGCCAGCAGGCTGACAGTAGACCCCTACGAGCAGTACTTC.

This clonotype was counted only a few times. The rearrangement joins TRBV12-3 or TRBV12-4 to TRBJ1-1, with 11 bases aligning to TRBD1. V shed 1 base and J 7 bases; nucleotides not matched to a gene: 11. The CDR3 runs to 17 residues. This CDR3 reads CASSLVIRTGGKNEAFF. CDR3 DNA: TGTGCCAGCAGTTTAGTCATACGGACAGGGGGCAAGAATGAAGCTTTCTTT.

This clonotype appeared a few times. V usage is TRBV29-1 and J usage is TRBJ2-1; 9 nucleotides match TRBD2. This CDR3 spans 16 amino acids. Per the germline V gene, CDR1 is SQVTM and CDR2 is ANQGSEA. The V and J ends lost 8 bases and 4 bases, in that order; junction bases with no gene match: 15. The CDR3 reads CSLHEGSGSVYNEQFF. For the CDR3, the DNA is TGCAGCCTCCACGAGGGTAGCGGGAGTGTTTACAATGAGCAGTTCTTC.

This clonotype showed up just a few times. The rearrangement joins TRBV15 to TRBJ2-3, with D possibly being TRBD2 (6 bases). Per the germline V gene, CDR1 is LNHNV and CDR2 is YYDKDF (reference sequence). There are 15 residues in the CDR3. Trimming shortened V by 1 base and J by 8 bases, and 16 bases separated the two germline ends. The CDR3 coding sequence is TGTGCCACCAGCAGAGTCCTAGCGAGGGGAGGTACGCAGTATTTT. Translating gives CATSRVLARGGTQYF.

The chain recombines TRBV20-1 with TRBJ2-7; weak D call: TRBD1 (6 bases). Looked up from germline, CDR1 is DFQATT and CDR2 is SNEGSKA (reference sequence). The ends were cut back, 6 bases at V and 3 bases at J, with 21 bases in the middle. The length of the CDR3 is 15 residues. This CDR3 reads CSATKTTGHHYEQYF. The DNA for the CDR3 is TGCAGTGCAACCAAAACTACGGGACACCACTACGAGCAGTACTTC.

The chain recombines TRBV4-2 with TRBJ2-5; 7 positions match TRBD1. This CDR3 is 15 amino acids long. Losses at the gene ends were 8 bases for V and 1 base for J; bases not matched to a gene: 10. The germline V gene has CDR1 LGHNA and CDR2 YNFKEQ. The CDR3 DNA is TGTGCCAGCCGCGAGGGGGCGGGTCCCCAAGAGACCCAGTACTTC. Its protein is CASREGAGPQETQYF.

The chain is built from TRBV6-2 or TRBV6-3 and TRBJ1-1, with 8 positions matching TRBD1. V was pared by 6 bases and J by 1 base, with 4 bases of the junction left unmatched. CDR1 is MNHEY, CDR2 SVGEGT, per germline. CDR3 size: 14 residues. CDR3 coding DNA: TGTGCCAGCAGGAGACAGGGGAAGAACACTGAAGCTTTCTTT. Protein: CASRRQGKNTEAFF.

This chain links TRBV6-5 with TRBJ1-2; TRBD1 matches at 7 bases. Per germline, CDR1 MNHEY and CDR2 SVGAGI. Trimming removed 6 bases from V and 8 bases from J; junction bases left unmatched: 6. The length of the CDR3 is 12 residues. CDR3 region: CASRTGTLGYTF. CDR3 bases: TGTGCCAGCAGGACAGGGACGCTGGGCTACACCTTC.

The chain couples TRBV11-2 to TRBJ2-1, with 13 bases matching TRBD2. CDR1 SGHAT and CDR2 FQNNGV come from the germline V gene. J gave up 7 bases and V 5 bases, and 8 bases lay outside the gene matches. The CDR3 is 16 residues long. In nucleotides, the CDR3 is TGTGCCAGCAGCCCGTGGACTAGCGGGGGTGGAAATGAGCAGTTCTTC. Protein product: CASSPWTSGGGNEQFF. Looking up the rest from reference TRBV11-2 and TRBJ2-1 gives the full variable domain: EAGVAQSPRYKIIEKRQSVAFWCNPISGHATLYWYQQILGQGPKLLIQFQNNGVVDDSQLPKDRFSAERLKGVDSTLKIQPAKLEDSAVYLCASSPWTSGGGNEQFFGPGTRLTVL.

This clonotype was observed a handful of times. V is TRBV19 and J is TRBJ2-3; 9 positions match TRBD2. There are 14 residues in the CDR3. Per the germline V gene, CDR1 is LNHDA and CDR2 is SQIVND (reference sequence). V trimming: 6 bases; J trimming: 1 base; junction bases outside the gene matches: 2. This chain's CDR3 is CASRSSGGTDTQYF. For the CDR3, the DNA is TGTGCCAGTAGGTCTAGCGGGGGCACAGATACGCAGTATTTT.

The genes are TRBV20-1 and TRBJ1-1, with 7 bases identical to TRBD1. The CDR3 covers 12 residues. V shed 4 bases, J shed 13 bases, and the junction held 12 bases outside the gene matches. Looked up from germline, CDR1 is DFQATT and CDR2 is SNEGSKA (reference sequence). CDR3 sequence reads: CSANGDSLKLFF. DNA of the CDR3: TGCAGTGCTAACGGGGACAGCTTGAAGCTTTTCTTT.